This TCR beta chain is from a study of CXCR3-negative and CXCR3-positive naive CD8 T cells. Study results and caveats: Most assays were run on fresh PBMCs (CXCR3 expression partially decreased after cryopreservation). Naive cells positive for CXCR3 carried more hydrophobic TRB CDR3s than CXCR3-negative ones. For memory CD8+ cells diversity was much lower, but both naive subsets had comparably high diversity. Naive subsets expressed similar surface CD5; TRB CDR3 features served to infer TCR strength. With respect to TRBV-TRBJ usage, naive CXCR3-negative and CXCR3-positive cells were similar; memory differed.

The CDR3 runs 14 residues. Germline V gives CDR1 SGHRS, CDR2 YFSETQ. UMI-tagged TRB cDNA libraries were built via 5' RACE. No DNA is given; TCRdb re-called the 5' RACE reads and lists each CDR3 protein once. In all, the sample yields approximately 100,000 distinct CDR3 sequences. About this clonotype: Its matching antigen is unknown.

This sequence originates from a human donor in good health. Some clones in this sample may be carry-over from other donors' samples. Sequences were obtained from naive CXCR3+ CD8+ T cells from blood. Stated subset: CD45RO-CCR7+CD27+CD95- naive CD8+ T cells expressing CXCR3 (TNR3+). This chain links TRBV5-1 with TRBJ2-7. This CDR3 reads CASSLAQGVHEQYF.